The next 30 T cell receptor beta chains were all read from a single sample in a study of OX40 agonist ivuxolimab in advanced cancers. TCRdb's copy holds only in-frame clones and misses some; the assay was immunoSEQ multiplex PCR. The sample lists more than 45,000 clones, around 86% occurring once. The sequencing used CD4+ or CD8+ T cells sorted from blood, collected in a trial of the OX40 agonist ivuxolimab. The receptors stem from an adult with an advanced solid tumor such as melanoma, head and neck, liver or kidney cancer.

This rearrangement joins TRBV7-9 to TRBJ1-2; perhaps TRBD1 as D (6 bases). The germline V gene encodes CDR1 SEHNR and CDR2 FQNEAQ (reference sequence). V was clipped by 5 bases and J by 0 bases, with 16 bases between them. This CDR3 is 16 amino acids long. CDR3 DNA: TGTGCCAGCAGCCCCCGGACAGTTCTAGCTAACTATGGCTACACCTTC. Translated, it gives CASSPRTVLANYGYTF.

The chain recombines TRBV7-9 with TRBJ1-4, with D perhaps matching TRBD1 (5 bases). V was cut by 4 bases and J by 7 bases, with 19 bases left in between. The CDR3 totals 16 residues. The germline V gene has CDR1 SEHNR and CDR2 FQNEAQ (reference sequence). The CDR3 DNA reads as TGTGCCAGCAGCTCCAATACCCAGGGAAGGATTGAAAAACTGTTTTTT. Translating gives CASSSNTQGRIEKLFF.

The rearrangement uses TRBV4-3 and TRBJ1-1; D is undetermined. The CDR3 loop spans 14 amino acids. Trimming pared 0 bases from V and 8 bases from J, leaving 13 bases between. Germline assignment: CDR1 LGHNA and CDR2 YSLEER. In nucleotides, the CDR3 is TGCGCCAGCAGCCAAGAATCGTGGGCAGAAGAAGCTTTCTTT. Amino acids: CASSQESWAEEAFF.

The CDR3 protein is CASSPTGGGRAYNEQFF. CDR3 bases: TGTGCCAGCAGCCCAACCGGGGGCGGGAGGGCTTACAATGAGCAGTTCTTC. The V and J genes are TRBV11-2 and TRBJ2-1; 9 nucleotides agree with TRBD2. Trimming cost V 5 bases and J 4 bases; bases outside gene matches: 12. Germline values: CDR1 SGHAT, CDR2 FQNNGV. There are 17 residues in the CDR3. The variable domain in full, completed from reference TRBV11-2 and TRBJ2-1, reads EAGVAQSPRYKIIEKRQSVAFWCNPISGHATLYWYQQILGQGPKLLIQFQNNGVVDDSQLPKDRFSAERLKGVDSTLKIQPAKLEDSAVYLCASSPTGGGRAYNEQFFGPGTRLTVL.

V and J are TRBV27 and TRBJ2-2; no firm D call. The germline V gene has CDR1 MNHEY and CDR2 SMNVEV (reference sequence). V dropped 3 bases and J dropped 7 bases, with 3 bases sitting between them. The CDR3 has 11 residues. CDR3 protein: CASSFLGELFF. For the CDR3, the DNA is TGTGCCAGCAGTTTCCTCGGGGAGCTGTTTTTT.

The V and J genes are TRBV13 and TRBJ1-2; TRBD1 aligns across 8 bases. The junction had 6 bases not matched to a gene; V was cut back by 3 bases and J by 6 bases. The CDR3 is made up of 14 amino acids. Germline V gene lookup returns CDR1 PRHDT and CDR2 FYEKMQ (reference sequence). The CDR3 here is CASSFRTGLDGYTF. CDR3 DNA sequence: TGTGCCAGCAGCTTTCGGACAGGGCTTGATGGCTACACCTTC.

V and J are TRBV5-1 and TRBJ2-7; TRBD2 might be the D (5 bases). V lost 4 bases and J 6 bases, leaving 20 bases between the germline ends. In germline, CDR1 is SGHRS, CDR2 YFSETQ. The length of the CDR3 is 15 residues. The DNA of the CDR3 is TGCGCCAGCAGCCCGACCCGGGATCGCCCCTTCGAGCAGTACTTC. Its protein product is CASSPTRDRPFEQYF. Full variable domain (outside the CDR3, taken from reference TRBV5-1 and TRBJ2-7): KAGVTQTPRYLIKTRGQQVTLSCSPISGHRSVSWYQQTPGQGLQFLFEYFSETQRNKGNFPGRFSGRQFSNSRSEMNVSTLELGDSALYLCASSPTRDRPFEQYFGPGTRLTVT.

V gene TRBV4-1 combines with J gene TRBJ1-5, with TRBD1 identical over 8 bases. The trim removed 3 bases at V and 5 bases at J, leaving 3 bases unmatched. CDR1 and CDR2 (germline): MGHRA, YSYEKL. The CDR3 has 14 amino acids. CDR3 sequence reads: CASSHGQGDQPQHF. In nucleotides, the CDR3 is TGCGCCAGCAGCCACGGACAGGGTGATCAGCCCCAGCATTTT.

The chain joins TRBV27 to TRBJ2-1; D perhaps matches TRBD1 (5 bases). V shed 2 bases and J shed 7 bases, with 9 bases lying between them. In germline, CDR1 is MNHEY, CDR2 SMNVEV (reference sequence). The CDR3 is made up of 13 amino acids. DNA of the CDR3: TGTGCCAGCAGTTTAGGCAGGGCTAATGAGCAGTTCTTC. Encoded protein: CASSLGRANEQFF.

The gene calls are TRBV2 and TRBJ2-2; 13 bases agree with TRBD2. Germline trimming cut 3 bases from V and 1 base from J; bases unmatched to any gene: 11. Germline CDR1 and CDR2: SNHLY and FYNNEI. The CDR3 spans 20 residues. The CDR3 is CASSDPGLAGHLLNTGELFF. The CDR3 DNA reads as TGTGCCAGCAGTGACCCGGGACTAGCGGGACACCTTTTGAACACCGGGGAGCTGTTTTTT.

CDR3 loop: CASSPSGGNSPLHF. The CDR3 region has the DNA TGTGCCAGCAGTCCTAGCGGGGGAAATTCACCCCTCCACTTT. The chain employs TRBV7-6 and TRBJ1-6; weak D call: TRBD1 (5 bases). The V end was cut by 6 bases, the J end by 7 bases, with 13 bases between. The CDR3 sequence is 14 residues long. The V gene's germline CDR1 is SGHVS and CDR2 FNYEAQ.

The chain links TRBV7-5 to TRBJ1-2. TRBV7-5 has pseudogene status. The CDR3 spans 13 residues. The CDR3 loop reads CASSVTPRGGYTF. The CDR3 DNA reads TGTGCCAGCAGCGTCACACCCCGCGGGGGCTACACCTTC.

V usage is TRBV2 and J usage is TRBJ2-2; 8 bases are a match to TRBD1. Trimming cost V 6 bases and J 0 bases; bases outside gene matches: 6. CDR1 SNHLY and CDR2 FYNNEI come from the germline V gene. The CDR3 sequence is 16 residues long. CDR3 DNA: TGTGCCAGCAGGACCCTGACAGGGGCGAACACCGGGGAGCTGTTTTTT. It translates to CASRTLTGANTGELFF.

The chain joins TRBV5-1 to TRBJ2-2; D ambiguous. Looked up from germline, CDR1 is SGHRS and CDR2 is YFSETQ. The CDR3 spans 11 residues. V was clipped by 6 bases and J by 5 bases, with 5 bases between them. CDR3 loop: CASTETGELFF. The CDR3 DNA follows: TGCGCCAGCACCGAAACCGGGGAGCTGTTTTTT.

This chain connects TRBV7-9 to TRBJ1-4, with D possibly matching TRBD1 (6 bases). Germline CDR1 is SEHNR and CDR2 is FQNEAQ (reference sequence). V was pared by 5 bases and J by 0 bases, with 13 bases between. The CDR3 runs to 16 residues. The CDR3 protein is CASSPRTAATNEKLFF. The CDR3 DNA sequence: TGTGCCAGCAGCCCCAGGACAGCCGCAACTAATGAAAAACTGTTTTTT.

This chain links TRBV25-1 with TRBJ2-7, with 7 bases lining up with TRBD1. Germline-derived CDR1 and CDR2 are MGHDK and SYGVNS. Trimming removed 6 bases from V and 0 bases from J; junction bases left unmatched: 14. The CDR3 is made up of 17 amino acids. The CDR3 sequence: CASRTTTGSAISYEQYF. The CDR3 bases are TGTGCCAGCAGAACAACGACAGGGTCCGCAATCTCCTACGAGCAGTACTTC.

V gene TRBV7-8 combines with J gene TRBJ2-5, with a weak D call TRBD1 (6 bases). The J call may be in error: the DNA end matches TRBJ2-7 better. This CDR3 contains 14 residues. The germline CDR1 and CDR2 sequences are SGHVS and FQNEAQ. CDR3 loop: CASSLAGGSYEQYF. In DNA, the CDR3 is TGTGCCAGCAGCTTAGCAGGGGGCTCCTACGAGCAGTACTTC.

The CDR3: CASSHKLEQFF. The CDR3 DNA is TGCGCCAGCAGCCATAAATTAGAGCAGTTCTTC. J is TRBJ2-1 and V is TRBV5-1; D not resolved. The V gene's germline CDR1 is SGHRS and CDR2 YFSETQ. Trimming left V 4 bases short and J 10 bases short, with 9 bases between. This CDR3 comprises 11 residues.

The V gene is TRBV12-1, the J gene TRBJ2-7. TRBV12-1 is assigned pseudogene status. There are 13 residues in the CDR3. The CDR3 protein is CASSFLGQYEQYF. The CDR3, as DNA: TGTGCCAGCAGCTTTTTGGGTCAATACGAGCAGTACTTC.

The genes are TRBV12-5 and TRBJ2-3, with 7 bases matching TRBD1. The germline gives CDR1 LGHNT, CDR2 FRNRAP. The length of the CDR3 is 16 residues. With V trimmed by 5 bases and J by 0 bases, 8 bases remained unmatched. The CDR3: CASGLGTAASTDTQYF. CDR3 nucleotides: TGTGCTAGTGGTCTCGGGACAGCCGCTAGCACAGATACGCAGTATTTT.

The chain joins TRBV5-1 to TRBJ1-1; the D is unclear. Germline V gives CDR1 SGHRS, CDR2 YFSETQ. This CDR3 contains 13 residues. V shed 7 bases and J shed 1 base, with 11 bases lying between them. The CDR3 nucleotides are TGCGCCAGCTCCCCCAACGGGAACACTGAAGCTTTCTTT. Its translation: CASSPNGNTEAFF.

This clone was recorded once. The chain has TRBV4-1 and TRBJ1-2; D may be TRBD1 (5 bases). The length of the CDR3 is 14 residues. Trimming left V 0 bases short and J 7 bases short, with 12 bases between. Germline values: CDR1 MGHRA, CDR2 YSYEKL. The DNA for the CDR3 is TGCGCCAGCAGCCAAGATCCGGGGGAGAGTGGCTACACCTTC. Its protein is CASSQDPGESGYTF.

This chain links TRBV29-1 with TRBJ2-1; 10 bases map to TRBD2. The CDR3 is 14 residues long. Per germline, CDR1 SQVTM and CDR2 ANQGSEA. V shed 6 bases and J 7 bases; nucleotides not matched to a gene: 9. CDR3 protein: CSVRTSGRLNEQFF. For the CDR3, the DNA is TGCAGCGTACGGACTAGCGGACGCTTGAATGAGCAGTTCTTC.

The genes are TRBV7-9 and TRBJ2-1; 8 bases match TRBD2. Per germline, CDR1 SEHNR and CDR2 FQNEAQ (reference sequence). CDR3 length: 16 residues. Losses at the gene ends were 6 bases for V and 0 bases for J; bases not matched to a gene: 7. This chain's CDR3 is CASRPSGGGSYNEQFF. CDR3 coding DNA: TGTGCCAGCAGGCCGTCGGGAGGGGGCTCCTACAATGAGCAGTTCTTC.

This rearrangement joins TRBV5-1 to TRBJ2-7, with a tentative D call TRBD1 (6 bases). The CDR3 totals 14 residues. CDR1 is SGHRS, CDR2 YFSETQ, per germline. V lost 4 bases and J 2 bases, leaving 13 bases between the germline ends. CDR3 sequence: CASSLEQGPYEQYF. In DNA, the CDR3 is TGCGCCAGCAGCCTAGAACAGGGACCCTACGAGCAGTACTTC.

The genes are TRBV6-5 and TRBJ1-1; TRBD1 aligns across 7 bases. CDR1 and CDR2 (germline): MNHEY, SVGAGI. The CDR3 is 14 residues long. J was trimmed by 1 base and V by 5 bases; bases with no gene match: 4. CDR3 amino acids: CASSPNRGNTEAFF. CDR3 DNA sequence: TGTGCCAGCAGTCCGAACAGGGGGAACACTGAAGCTTTCTTT.

V gene TRBV9 combines with J gene TRBJ2-7; a possible D gene is TRBD2 (5 bases). CDR1 SGDLS and CDR2 YYNGEE come from the germline V gene. The CDR3 contains 15 residues. The ends were cut back, 3 bases at V and 0 bases at J, with 13 bases in the middle. The CDR3 DNA follows: TGTGCCAGCAGCGGTGAGGGCAGAAGCTCCTACGAGCAGTACTTC. Amino acid sequence: CASSGEGRSSYEQYF.

The CDR3, as DNA: TGTGCCAGCAGTGACTTCTCGAGCAATCAGCCCCAGCATTTT. This sequence encodes CASSDFSSNQPQHF. The chain couples TRBV6-1 to TRBJ1-5, with no clear D. In germline, CDR1 is MNHNS, CDR2 SASEGT. The CDR3 extends over 14 amino acids. Trimming removed 3 bases at V and 1 base at J, with 7 bases between.

The genes are TRBV4-2 and TRBJ2-2; maybe TRBD2 (6 bases). This CDR3 is 14 amino acids long. The ends were cut back, 3 bases at V and 5 bases at J, with 10 bases in the middle. CDR1 LGHNA and CDR2 YNFKEQ come from the germline V gene. For the CDR3, the DNA is TGTGCCAGCAGCCAGAAAGGGAGGACCGGGGAGCTGTTTTTT. Translated: CASSQKGRTGELFF.

J is TRBJ1-2 and V is TRBV7-9; D remains ambiguous. V lost 2 bases and J lost 4, with 11 bases in between. This CDR3 region has 14 residues. Germline loops: CDR1 SEHNR, CDR2 FQNEAQ (reference sequence). The CDR3 DNA reads TGTGCCAGCAGCTTAATAAACAGCCTCTATGGCTACACCTTC. It is translated as CASSLINSLYGYTF.